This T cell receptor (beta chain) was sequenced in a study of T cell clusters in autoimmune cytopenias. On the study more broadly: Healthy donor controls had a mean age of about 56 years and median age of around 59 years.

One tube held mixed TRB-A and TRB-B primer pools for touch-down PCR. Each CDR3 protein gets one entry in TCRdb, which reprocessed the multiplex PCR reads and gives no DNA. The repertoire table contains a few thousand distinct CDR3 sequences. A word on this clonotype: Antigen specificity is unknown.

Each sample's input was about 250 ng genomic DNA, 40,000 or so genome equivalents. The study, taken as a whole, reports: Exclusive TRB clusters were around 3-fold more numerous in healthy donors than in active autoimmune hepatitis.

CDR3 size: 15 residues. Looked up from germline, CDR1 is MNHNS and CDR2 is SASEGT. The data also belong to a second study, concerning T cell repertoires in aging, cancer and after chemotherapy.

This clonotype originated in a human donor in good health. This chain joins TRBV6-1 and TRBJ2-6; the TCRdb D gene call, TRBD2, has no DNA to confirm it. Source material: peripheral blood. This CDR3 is CASSSPGSGANVLTF.